Detailed here is one TCR beta chain. The sample originates from a study of blood T cell repertoires in COVID-19. Measured with immunoSEQ multiplex PCR; TCRdb has only the in-frame clones, and not every one. This sample has 190,000 or so clones, with around nine tenths found just once. The specimen was peripheral blood. This clonotype was sampled from a woman between 18 and 29 years old who had recovered from COVID-19.

In nucleotides, the CDR3 is TGCAGCGTTGAAGAAGGCCGGGGTCTAAACACTGAAGCTTTCTTT. Translation: CSVEEGRGLNTEAFF. The chain has TRBV29-1 and TRBJ1-1, with D hard to call. CDR1 and CDR2 (germline): SQVTM, ANQGSEA. V lost 0 bases to trimming and J lost 2 bases, with 13 bases between them. The CDR3 consists of 15 residues.